The clone carrying this T cell receptor (beta chain) was found once. An absence of ophthalmopathy progression within 18 months meant stable Graves' hyperthyroidism. The sample comes from a study of T cells in Graves' hyperthyroidism and ophthalmopathy. The investigators amplified TCR beta CDR3 regions from RNA transcripts. The HTBI primer set drove a first-round RT-PCR of the TCR CDR3. TCRdb used MiXCR to reprocess the multiplex PCR reads, holding one entry per CDR3 protein. The repertoire holds about 580,000 distinct CDR3 sequences, more than 45% seen once, with roughly 8.2% in the top ten. CDR1 is SQVTM, CDR2 ANQGSEA, per germline. The CDR3 is 14 residues long.

This chain links TRBV29-1 with TRBJ1-1; a weak D match, TRBD1 (5 bases). The sequence was collected from a woman between 18 and 29 years old with Graves' hyperthyroidism. The sample comprised peripheral blood or thyroid tissue (not recorded which). The CDR3 region is CSYPGVGVNTEAFF. The CDR3 coding sequence is TGCAGTTATCCCGGGGTAGGGGTGAACACTGAAGCTTTCTTT.